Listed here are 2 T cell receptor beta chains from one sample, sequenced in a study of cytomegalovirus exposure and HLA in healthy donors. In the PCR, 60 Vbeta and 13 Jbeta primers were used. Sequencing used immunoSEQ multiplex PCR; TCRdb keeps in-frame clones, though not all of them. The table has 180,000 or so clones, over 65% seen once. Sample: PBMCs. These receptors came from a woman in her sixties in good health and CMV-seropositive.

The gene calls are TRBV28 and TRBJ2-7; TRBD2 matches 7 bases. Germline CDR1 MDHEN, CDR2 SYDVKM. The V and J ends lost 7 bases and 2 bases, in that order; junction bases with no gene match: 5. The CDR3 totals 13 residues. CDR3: CASKGRVAYEQYF. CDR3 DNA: TGTGCCAGCAAAGGGAGGGTGGCCTACGAGCAGTACTTC.

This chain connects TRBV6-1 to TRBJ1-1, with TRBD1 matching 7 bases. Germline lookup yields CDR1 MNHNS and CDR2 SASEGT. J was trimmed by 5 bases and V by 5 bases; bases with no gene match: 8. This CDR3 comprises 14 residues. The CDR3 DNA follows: TGTGCCAGCAGTATCGACAGGGTTTGGACTGAAGCTTTCTTT. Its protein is CASSIDRVWTEAFF.